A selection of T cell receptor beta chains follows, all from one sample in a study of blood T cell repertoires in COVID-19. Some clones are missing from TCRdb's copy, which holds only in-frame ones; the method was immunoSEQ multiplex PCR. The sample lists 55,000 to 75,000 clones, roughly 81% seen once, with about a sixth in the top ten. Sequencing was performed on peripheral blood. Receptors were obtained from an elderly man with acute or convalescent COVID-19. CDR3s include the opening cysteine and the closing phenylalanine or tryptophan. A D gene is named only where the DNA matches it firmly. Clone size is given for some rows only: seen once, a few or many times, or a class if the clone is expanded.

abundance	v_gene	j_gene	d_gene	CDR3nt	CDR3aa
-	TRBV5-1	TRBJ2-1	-	TGCGCCAGCAGCTTAACCCAGGTTGCTTACAATGAGCAGTTCTTC	CASSLTQVAYNEQFF
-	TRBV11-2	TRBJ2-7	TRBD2	TGTGCCAGCAGCCGTCAAGCGGGAACCTACGAGCAGTACTTC	CASSRQAGTYEQYF
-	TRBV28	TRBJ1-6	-	TGTGCCAGTTCTACAGGGTTTAATTCACCCCTCCACTTT	CASSTGFNSPLHF
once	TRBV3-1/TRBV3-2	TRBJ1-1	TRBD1	TGTGCCAGCAGCCCCGCGCCTACAGGGGCAACGGGCACTGAAGCTTTCTTT	CASSPAPTGATGTEAFF
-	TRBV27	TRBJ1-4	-	TGTGCCAGCAGCCTGGAGTTTAGACAGAGAAATGAAAAACTGTTTTTT	CASSLEFRQRNEKLFF
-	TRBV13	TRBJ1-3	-	TGTGCCAGCAGCCAGAGGGGAAACACCATATATTTT	CASSQRGNTIYF
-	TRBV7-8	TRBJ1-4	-	TGTGCCAGCAGCTCGGGGGGCGGTGAAAAACTGTTTTTT	CASSSGGGEKLFF
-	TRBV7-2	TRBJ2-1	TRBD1	TGTGCCAGCAGCCGCCAGGGACAGGGCTCCTACAATGAGCAGTTCTTC	CASSRQGQGSYNEQFF
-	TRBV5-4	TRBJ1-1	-	TGTGCCAGCAGCGGCGGCGGGGCGATGAACACTGAAGCTTTCTTT	CASSGGGAMNTEAFF
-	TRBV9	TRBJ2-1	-	TGTGCCAGCAGCGGAACCCCCCCAGAAAGCAATGAGCAGTTCTTC	CASSGTPPESNEQFF
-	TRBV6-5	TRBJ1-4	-	TGTGCCAGCAGGGGGACTCCAACTAATGAAAAACTGTTTTTT	CASRGTPTNEKLFF
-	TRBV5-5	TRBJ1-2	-	TGTGCCAGCAGCCCCCTCCCGACGAGGAGCAACTATGGCTACACCTTC	CASSPLPTRSNYGYTF
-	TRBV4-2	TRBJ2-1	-	TGTGCCAGCAGCGTCGACTACTTCGGCTCCTACAATGAGCAGTTCTTC	CASSVDYFGSYNEQFF
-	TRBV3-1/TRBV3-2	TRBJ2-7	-	TGTGCCAGCAGCCCGGGTCTAGCGAGCTCCTACGAGCAGTACTTC	CASSPGLASSYEQYF
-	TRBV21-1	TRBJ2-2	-	TGTGCCAGCGGAGTCTACCCGACAGCCAACACCGGGGAGCTGTTTTTT	CASGVYPTANTGELFF
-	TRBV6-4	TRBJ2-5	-	TGTGCCAGCAGTGAGGACATTCGAGGGACCCAGTACTTC	CASSEDIRGTQYF
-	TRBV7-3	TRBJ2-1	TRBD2	TGTGCCAGCAGCACCTCGGGGACTAGCGGGAGTAATGAGCAGTTCTTC	CASSTSGTSGSNEQFF
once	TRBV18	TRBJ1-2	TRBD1	TGTGCCAGCTCACCACCTGGAGGGGGCAACGGCTACACCTTC	CASSPPGGGNGYTF
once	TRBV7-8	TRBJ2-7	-	TGTGCCAGCAGCGCGCCAGGGTTACGCTACGAGCAGTACTTC	CASSAPGLRYEQYF
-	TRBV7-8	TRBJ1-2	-	TGTGCCAGCAGCCCAGATGCAGGGAAGGGCCCCTATGGCTACACCTTC	CASSPDAGKGPYGYTF
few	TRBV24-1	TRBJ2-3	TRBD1	TGTGCCACCAGTGATCCAGGGGGATTCACAGATACGCAGTATTTT	CATSDPGGFTDTQYF
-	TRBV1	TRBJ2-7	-	TGCACCAGCAGCAACCTGACAGTTGAATCCTACGAGCAGTACTTC	CTSSNLTVESYEQYF
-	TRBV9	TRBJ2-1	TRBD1	TGTGCCAGCAGCGAGGGGGGACAGGTATTCAATGAGCAGTTCTTC	CASSEGGQVFNEQFF
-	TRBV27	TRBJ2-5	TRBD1	TGTGCCAGCAGTTTCCAGGGGGCTCAAGAGACCCAGTACTTC	CASSFQGAQETQYF
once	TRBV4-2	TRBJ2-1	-	TGTGCCAGCATGCCCGGGATGCGGGAAAACAATGAGCAGTTCTTC	CASMPGMRENNEQFF
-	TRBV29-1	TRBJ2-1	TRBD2	TGCAGCGCTCAGCGGGAGCCGAATGAGCAGTTCTTC	CSAQREPNEQFF
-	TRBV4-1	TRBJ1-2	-	TGCGCCAGCAGCCAAGTTAACAGGGCAGCTTATGGCTACACCTTC	CASSQVNRAAYGYTF
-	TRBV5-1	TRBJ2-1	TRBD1	TGCGCCAGCAGCCCCGCGGGGACAGGGATTTTCGAGCAGTTCTTC	CASSPAGTGIFEQFF
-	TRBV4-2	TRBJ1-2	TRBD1	TGTGCCAGCAGCCAAGAGACAGGGAGCATCTATGGCTACACCTTC	CASSQETGSIYGYTF
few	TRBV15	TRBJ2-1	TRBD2	TGTGCCACCAGCAGAGCGCGCGGCGGGGGCTACAATGAGCAGTTCTTC	CATSRARGGGYNEQFF